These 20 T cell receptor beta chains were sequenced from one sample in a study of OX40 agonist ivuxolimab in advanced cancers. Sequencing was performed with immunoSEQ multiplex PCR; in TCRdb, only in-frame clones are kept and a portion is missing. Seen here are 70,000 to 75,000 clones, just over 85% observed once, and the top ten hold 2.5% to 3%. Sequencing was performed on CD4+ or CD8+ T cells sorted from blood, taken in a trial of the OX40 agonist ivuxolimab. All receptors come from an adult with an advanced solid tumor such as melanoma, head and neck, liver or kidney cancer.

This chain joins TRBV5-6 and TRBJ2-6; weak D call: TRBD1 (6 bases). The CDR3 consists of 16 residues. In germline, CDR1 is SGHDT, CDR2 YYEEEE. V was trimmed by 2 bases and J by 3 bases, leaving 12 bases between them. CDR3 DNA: TGTGCCAGCAGCTTTCCCAGGGGCTTTGGGGCCAACGTCCTGACTTTC. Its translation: CASSFPRGFGANVLTF.

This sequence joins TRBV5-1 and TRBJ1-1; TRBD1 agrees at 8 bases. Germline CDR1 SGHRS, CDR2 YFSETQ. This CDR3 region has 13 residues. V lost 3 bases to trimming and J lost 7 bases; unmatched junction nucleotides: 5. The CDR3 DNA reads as TGCGCCAGCAGCTCCGCACAGGGGGTTGAAGCTTTCTTT. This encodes CASSSAQGVEAFF.

CDR3 sequence reads: CASAGTSPTYNEQFF. DNA for the CDR3: TGTGCCAGCGCCGGGACTAGCCCTACCTACAATGAGCAGTTCTTC. The V gene is TRBV27, the J gene TRBJ2-1; 9 bases map to TRBD2. In germline, CDR1 is MNHEY, CDR2 SMNVEV (reference sequence). Trimming at V came to 8 bases and at J to 2 bases, leaving 7 bases not matched to a gene. There are 15 residues in the CDR3.

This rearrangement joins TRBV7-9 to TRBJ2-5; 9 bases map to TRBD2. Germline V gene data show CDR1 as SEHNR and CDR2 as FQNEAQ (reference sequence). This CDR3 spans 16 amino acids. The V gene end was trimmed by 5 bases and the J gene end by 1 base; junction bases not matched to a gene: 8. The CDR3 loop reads CASSPHWREGQETQYF. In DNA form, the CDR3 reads TGTGCCAGCAGCCCCCATTGGCGGGAGGGCCAAGAGACCCAGTACTTC.

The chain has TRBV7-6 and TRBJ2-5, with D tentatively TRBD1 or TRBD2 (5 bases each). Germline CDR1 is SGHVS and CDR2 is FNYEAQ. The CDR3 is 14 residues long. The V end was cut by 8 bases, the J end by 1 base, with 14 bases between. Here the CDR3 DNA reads TGTGCCAGCCGCGCCGGGACGTCCCAAGAGACCCAGTACTTC. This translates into CASRAGTSQETQYF.

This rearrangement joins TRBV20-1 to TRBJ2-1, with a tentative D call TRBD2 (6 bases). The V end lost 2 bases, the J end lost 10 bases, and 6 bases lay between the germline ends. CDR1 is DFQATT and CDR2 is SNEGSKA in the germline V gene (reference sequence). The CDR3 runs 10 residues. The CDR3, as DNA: TGCAGTGCTAGACTAGCGGAGCAGTTCTTC. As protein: CSARLAEQFF.

The DNA for the CDR3 is TGTGCCAGCAGCTCCACAGGAGGGTACACAGATACGCAGTATTTT. Protein product: CASSSTGGYTDTQYF. V usage is TRBV7-3 and J usage is TRBJ2-3, with D perhaps TRBD2 (6 bases). The CDR3 is made up of 15 amino acids. Germline V gives CDR1 SGHTA, CDR2 FQGTGA. Trimming took off 4 bases at V and 2 bases at J, with 13 bases between the two ends.

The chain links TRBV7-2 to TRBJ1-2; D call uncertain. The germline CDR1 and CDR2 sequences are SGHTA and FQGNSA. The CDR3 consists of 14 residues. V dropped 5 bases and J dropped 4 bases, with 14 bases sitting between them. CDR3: CASSPGGFAYGYTF. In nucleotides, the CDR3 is TGTGCCAGCAGCCCCGGAGGGTTCGCCTATGGCTACACCTTC.

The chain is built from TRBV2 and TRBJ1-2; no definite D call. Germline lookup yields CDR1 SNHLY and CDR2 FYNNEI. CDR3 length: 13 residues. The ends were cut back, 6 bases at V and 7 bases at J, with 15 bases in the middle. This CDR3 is CASSEEGIGGYTF. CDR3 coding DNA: TGTGCCAGCAGCGAGGAGGGAATCGGTGGCTACACCTTC.

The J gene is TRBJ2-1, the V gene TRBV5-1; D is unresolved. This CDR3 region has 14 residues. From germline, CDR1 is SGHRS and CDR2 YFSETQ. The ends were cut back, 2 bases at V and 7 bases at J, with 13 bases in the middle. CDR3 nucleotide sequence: TGCGCCAGCAGCTTAGGGTCCCCTGGTAATGAGCAGTTCTTC. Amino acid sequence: CASSLGSPGNEQFF. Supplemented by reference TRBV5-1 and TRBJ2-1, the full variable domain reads KAGVTQTPRYLIKTRGQQVTLSCSPISGHRSVSWYQQTPGQGLQFLFEYFSETQRNKGNFPGRFSGRQFSNSRSEMNVSTLELGDSALYLCASSLGSPGNEQFFGPGTRLTVL.

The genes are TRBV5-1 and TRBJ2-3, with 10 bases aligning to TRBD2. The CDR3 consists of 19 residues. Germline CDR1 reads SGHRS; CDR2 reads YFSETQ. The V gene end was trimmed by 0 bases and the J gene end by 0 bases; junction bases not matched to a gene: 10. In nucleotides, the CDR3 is TGCGCCAGCAGCTTGGAGGGGCCTAGCGGGGGCCGTAGCACAGATACGCAGTATTTT. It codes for CASSLEGPSGGRSTDTQYF.

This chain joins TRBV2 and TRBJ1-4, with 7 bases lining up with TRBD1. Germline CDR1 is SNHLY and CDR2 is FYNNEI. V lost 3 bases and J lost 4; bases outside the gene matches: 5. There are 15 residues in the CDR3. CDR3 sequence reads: CASSDTTGFNEKLFF. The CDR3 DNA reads TGTGCCAGCAGTGATACGACAGGGTTTAATGAAAAACTGTTTTTT.

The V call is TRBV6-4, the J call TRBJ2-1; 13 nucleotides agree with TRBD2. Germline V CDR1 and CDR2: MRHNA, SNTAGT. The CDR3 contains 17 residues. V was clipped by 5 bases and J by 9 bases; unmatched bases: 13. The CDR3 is CASSSTSGRASNGEQFF. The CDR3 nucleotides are TGTGCCAGCAGTTCAACTAGCGGGAGGGCCTCTAACGGTGAGCAGTTCTTC.

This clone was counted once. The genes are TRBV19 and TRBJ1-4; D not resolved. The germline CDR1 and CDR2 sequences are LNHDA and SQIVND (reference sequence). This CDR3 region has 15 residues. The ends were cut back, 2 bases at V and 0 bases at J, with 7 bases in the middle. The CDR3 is CASSIRSATNEKLFF. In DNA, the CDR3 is TGTGCCAGTAGTATAAGGTCAGCAACTAATGAAAAACTGTTTTTT.

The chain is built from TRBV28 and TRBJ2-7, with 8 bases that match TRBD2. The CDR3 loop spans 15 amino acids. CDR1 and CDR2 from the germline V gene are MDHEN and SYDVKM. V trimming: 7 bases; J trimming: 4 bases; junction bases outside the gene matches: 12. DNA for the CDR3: TGTGCCAGCATACCGGGGGGGCCCTTTTTATACGAGCAGTACTTC. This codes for CASIPGGPFLYEQYF.

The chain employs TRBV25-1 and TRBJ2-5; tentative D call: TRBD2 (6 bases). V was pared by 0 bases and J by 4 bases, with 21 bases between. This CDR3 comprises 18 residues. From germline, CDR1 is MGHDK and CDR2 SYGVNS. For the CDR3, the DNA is TGTGCCAGCAGTGAATATTTTAGTACCACCGGAGGGGTAGAGACCCAGTACTTC. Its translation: CASSEYFSTTGGVETQYF.

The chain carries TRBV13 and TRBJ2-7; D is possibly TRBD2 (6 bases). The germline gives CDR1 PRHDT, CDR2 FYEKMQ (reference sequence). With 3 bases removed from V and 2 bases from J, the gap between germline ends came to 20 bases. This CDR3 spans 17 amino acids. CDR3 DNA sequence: TGTGCCAGCAGCTTGGGGCTCCAGGGAGGTGGGGCCTACGAGCAGTACTTC. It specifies CASSLGLQGGGAYEQYF.

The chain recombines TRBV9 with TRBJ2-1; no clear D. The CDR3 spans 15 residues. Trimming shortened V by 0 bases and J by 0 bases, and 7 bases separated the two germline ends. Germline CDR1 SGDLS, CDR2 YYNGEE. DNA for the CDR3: TGTGCCAGCAGCGTAGGGTACAACTCCTACAATGAGCAGTTCTTC. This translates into CASSVGYNSYNEQFF.

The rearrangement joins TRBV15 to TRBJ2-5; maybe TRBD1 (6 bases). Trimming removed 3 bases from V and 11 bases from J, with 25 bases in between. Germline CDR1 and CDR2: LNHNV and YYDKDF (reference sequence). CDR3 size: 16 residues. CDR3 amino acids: CATSSRSQGTEGEQYF. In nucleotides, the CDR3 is TGTGCCACCAGCAGCCGATCTCAGGGGACCGAAGGGGAGCAGTACTTC.

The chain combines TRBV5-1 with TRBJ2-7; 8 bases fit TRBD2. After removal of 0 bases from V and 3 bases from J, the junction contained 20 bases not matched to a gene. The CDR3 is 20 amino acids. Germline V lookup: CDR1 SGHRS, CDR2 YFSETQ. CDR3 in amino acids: CASSLARTGGNGENFYEQYF. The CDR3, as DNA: TGCGCCAGCAGCTTGGCGAGGACGGGGGGGAACGGGGAAAACTTCTACGAGCAGTACTTC.